Listed here is a single T cell receptor (beta chain). There is no known antigen for this receptor. There are no base qualities to consult, and no much larger clone falls within one base. This entry belongs to a study of blood T cell repertoires in COVID-19 (dated by TCRdb to about 2020). At the level of the whole study: The collaborator samples originated in the United States, Italy and Spain and spanned the acute and convalescent phases of COVID-19. The samples were drawn from two sources: the first 160 participants of the ongoing ImmuneRACE study, and 1,200 or so subjects contributed by 6 global collaborators. A de-identified subject ID, COVID-19 status, age in years and sex were almost always included in the sample metadata. The material from the prospective study consisted of cDNA or gDNA derived from T cells, B-cell-depleted T cells, or PBMCs. A freely available public database, intended as a resource for researchers studying the immune response to SARS-CoV-2, is where the repertoires were released. Subjects who had been exposed to COVID-19, were actively infected with it, or had recovered from it provided the deeply sampled blood TCRbeta repertoires that made up the dataset. Where available, HLA class I and class II types were taken from metadata supplied by the sample provider and were not determined by assay-based typing.

In the prospective study, participants were about 18 to 95 years old, resided in about two dozen geographic areas of the United States, and were enrolled through a virtual design. Cohort assignment in the prospective study relied on participant-reported clinical history from a screening survey and a study questionnaire. Mobile phlebotomists in the prospective study collected whole blood, serum and a nasopharyngeal or oropharyngeal swab from every participant. Prospective study participants could optionally give additional blood draws and questionnaires over an approximately two-month period. Before DNA extraction, prospective study blood samples were shipped either frozen or at room temperature. The immunoSEQ Assay, a bias-controlled multiplex PCR, was used to amplify TCRbeta CDR3 regions from genomic DNA. In the authors' own workflow: The number of nucleated cells in each sample was estimated from the amplification of reference gene primers within the assay. To quantify the absolute abundance of each unique TCRbeta CDR3 rearrangement, sequence reads were collapsed and filtered. For each sample, productive Simpson clonality was calculated as the square root of Simpson's diversity index over productive rearrangements. As stored in TCRdb, this immuneACCESS dataset retains in-frame rearrangements with V and J assigned. A fraction of the clones does not appear; measured against another copy, unresolved V genes explain less than half of the discrepancy, and the remainder lacks a known reason. The V and J calls and clone size are taken from that table; D and trimming were inferred from the DNA. The sample table holds under 350,000 clones, of which approximately 83% were seen once. Of the sample, around 4.5% is held by the ten largest clones.

The CDR3 runs 13 residues from the cysteine to the phenylalanine. The retained sequence is limited to the CDR3, 39 bases, with the frame set at the first base. A distance of 12 bases separates the germline ends of V and J, which lose 3 bases and 6 bases respectively. The germline V gene gives CDR1 as LGHNA and CDR2 as YNFKEQ. The investigation overall reported the following: Clinical and demographic metadata were provided uncurated, with the amount varying by source and participant.

The V and J segments used are TRBV4-2 and TRBJ2-7; no D gene call is confident. Sequencing used PBMCs or T cells enriched from blood (not recorded which). The receptor comes from a woman aged 40 to 50 with acute COVID-19. The bases read TGTGCCAGCAGCCACATTCCTATTCGCGAGCAGTACTTC. It translates to CASSHIPIREQYF.